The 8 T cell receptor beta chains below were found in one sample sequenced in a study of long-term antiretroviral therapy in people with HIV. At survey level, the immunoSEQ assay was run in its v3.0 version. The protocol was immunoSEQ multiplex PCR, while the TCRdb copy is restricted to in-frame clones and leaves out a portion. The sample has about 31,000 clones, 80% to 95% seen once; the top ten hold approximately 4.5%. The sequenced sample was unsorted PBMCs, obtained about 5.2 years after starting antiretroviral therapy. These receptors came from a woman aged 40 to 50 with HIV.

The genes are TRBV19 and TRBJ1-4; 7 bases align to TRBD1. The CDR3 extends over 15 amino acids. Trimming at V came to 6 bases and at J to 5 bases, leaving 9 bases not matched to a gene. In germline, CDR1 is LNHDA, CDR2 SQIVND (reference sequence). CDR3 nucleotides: TGTGCCAGTAGGCGCCGACAGGGCAGGAATGAAAAACTGTTTTTT. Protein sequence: CASRRRQGRNEKLFF.

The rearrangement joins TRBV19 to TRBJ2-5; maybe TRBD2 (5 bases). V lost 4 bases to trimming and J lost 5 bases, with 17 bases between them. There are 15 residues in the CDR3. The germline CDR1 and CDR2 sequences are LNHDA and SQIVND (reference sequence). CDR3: CASSRVTGSGETQYF. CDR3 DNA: TGTGCCAGTAGTAGAGTAACGGGATCAGGTGAGACCCAGTACTTC.

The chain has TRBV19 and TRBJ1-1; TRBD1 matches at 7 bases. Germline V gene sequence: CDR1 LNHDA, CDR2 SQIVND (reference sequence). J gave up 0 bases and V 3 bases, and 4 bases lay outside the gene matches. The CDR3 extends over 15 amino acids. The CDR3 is CASSIRQGVNTEAFF. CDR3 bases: TGTGCCAGTAGTATTCGCCAGGGGGTGAACACTGAAGCTTTCTTT.

As DNA, the CDR3 is TGTGCCAGTAGTAGAGCGGGGGTACGGGAGACCCAGTACTTC. This sequence encodes CASSRAGVRETQYF. V is TRBV19 and J is TRBJ2-5; TRBD2 agrees at 8 bases. CDR3 size: 14 residues. V gave up 4 bases and J gave up 5 bases; unmatched junction bases: 6. CDR1 is LNHDA and CDR2 is SQIVND in the germline V gene (reference sequence).

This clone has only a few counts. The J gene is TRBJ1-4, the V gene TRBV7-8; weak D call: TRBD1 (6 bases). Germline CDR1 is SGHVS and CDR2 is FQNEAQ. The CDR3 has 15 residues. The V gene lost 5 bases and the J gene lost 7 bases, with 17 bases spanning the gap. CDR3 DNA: TGTGCCAGCAGCCGATTAGGGGGATGGGGTGAAAAACTGTTTTTT. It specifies CASSRLGGWGEKLFF.

In DNA, the CDR3 is TGTGCCAGCAGTTACGGCAGGATGGAAGAGACCCAGTACTTC. Its translation: CASSYGRMEETQYF. V is TRBV6-6 and J is TRBJ2-5; no reliable D call. The CDR3 sequence is 14 residues long. Trimming took off 2 bases at V and 3 bases at J, with 10 bases between the two ends. Germline V gene sequence: CDR1 MNHNY, CDR2 SVGAGI (reference sequence).

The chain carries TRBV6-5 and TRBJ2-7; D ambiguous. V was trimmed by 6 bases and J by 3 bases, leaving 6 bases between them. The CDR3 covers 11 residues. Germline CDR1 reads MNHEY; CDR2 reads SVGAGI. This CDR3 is CASRQFYEQYF. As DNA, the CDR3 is TGTGCCAGCAGACAGTTCTACGAGCAGTACTTC.

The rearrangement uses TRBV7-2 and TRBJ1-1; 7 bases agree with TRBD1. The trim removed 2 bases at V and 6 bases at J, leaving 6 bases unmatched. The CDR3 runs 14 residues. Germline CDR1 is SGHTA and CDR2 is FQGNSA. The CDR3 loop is CASSLIEGAPEAFF. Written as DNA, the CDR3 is TGTGCCAGCAGCTTAATCGAGGGGGCGCCTGAAGCTTTCTTT.